The subject of this entry is one T cell receptor beta chain. This sample is part of a study of cytomegalovirus exposure and HLA in healthy donors. Germline-derived CDR1 and CDR2 are MDHEN and SYDVKM. This CDR3 contains 14 residues. The ends were cut back, 5 bases at V and 5 bases at J, with 13 bases in the middle. The primer mix had 60 Vbeta and 13 Jbeta primers. TCRdb keeps only in-frame clones here, not all; method: immunoSEQ multiplex PCR. The data show more than 80,000 clones, approximately 74% seen once. What was sequenced was PBMCs. The V call is TRBV28, the J call TRBJ1-5; TRBD1 might be the D (5 bases). The clonotype was recovered from a female donor in good health and CMV-seropositive. This CDR3 reads CASSPALGDQPQHF. CDR3 coding DNA: TGTGCCAGCAGTCCAGCATTAGGGGATCAGCCCCAGCATTTT.